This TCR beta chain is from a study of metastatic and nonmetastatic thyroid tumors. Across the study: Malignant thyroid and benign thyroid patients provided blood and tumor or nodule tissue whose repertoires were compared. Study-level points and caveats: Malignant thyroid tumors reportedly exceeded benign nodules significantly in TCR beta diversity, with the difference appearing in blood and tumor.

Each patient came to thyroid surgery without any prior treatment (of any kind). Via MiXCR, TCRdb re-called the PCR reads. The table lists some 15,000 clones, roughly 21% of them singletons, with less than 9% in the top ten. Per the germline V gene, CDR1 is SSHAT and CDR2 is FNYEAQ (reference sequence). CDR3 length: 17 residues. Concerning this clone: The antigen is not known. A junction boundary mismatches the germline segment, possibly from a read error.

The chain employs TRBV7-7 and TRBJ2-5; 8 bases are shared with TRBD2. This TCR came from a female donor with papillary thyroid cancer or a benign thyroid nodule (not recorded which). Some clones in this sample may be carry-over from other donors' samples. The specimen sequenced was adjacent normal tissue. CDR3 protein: CASSAGARRGVQETLYF. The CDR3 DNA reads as TGTGCCAGCAGCGCGGGAGCCAGGCGGGGGGTTCAAGAGACCCTGTACTTC.